This TCR beta chain was observed in a study of blood T cell repertoires in COVID-19. Study context: Sites in the United States, Italy and Spain provided acute and convalescent COVID-19 samples. Nucleic acid was either cDNA or gDNA, and it came from T cells, B-cell-depleted T cells, or PBMCs.

This CDR3 has 17 residues. The V gene's germline CDR1 is MDHEN and CDR2 SYDVKM. The trim removed 4 bases at V and 4 bases at J, leaving 10 bases unmatched. This clone was seen a few times. As processed by the authors: Amplification with reference gene primers provided the estimates of nucleated cell counts. Profiling relied on immunoSEQ multiplex PCR, and the TCRdb table lists in-frame clones only, not all of them. Clonal size and the V and J genes are those of that table, whereas D and trimming came from the DNA. In the table there are more than 95,000 clones, around four fifths of which are singletons.

Sequenced sample: peripheral blood. The chain joins TRBV28 to TRBJ2-2; 9 bases are shared with TRBD1. The source of this sequence is a man aged 60 to 75 with acute or convalescent COVID-19. The CDR3 DNA reads TGTGCCAGCAGTTCCGGGACAGGGACCGGTGGCACCGGGGAGCTGTTTTTT. Translation: CASSSGTGTGGTGELFF.